This TCR beta chain was sequenced for a study of blood T cells in healthy people across ages. At the level of the study: Capture via template switching afforded approximately one barcoded beta molecule per two T cells. The study, taken as a whole, reports: When set beside aged donors, long-lived donors presented more naive CD4+ cells and higher diversity. Percentage of naive T cells showed a strong correlation with TCR beta diversity.

Every sample had a minimum of 6 million PBMCs isolated. V trimming: 0 bases; J trimming: 3 bases; junction bases outside the gene matches: 11. CDR3 size: 18 residues. Germline V gene sequence: CDR1 SGHRS, CDR2 YFSETQ. Primers used in a second PCR of about 7 to 12 cycles were a sample-barcoded 5' primer and a J-beta primer mix. TCRdb reanalysed the 5' RACE reads using MiXCR and keeps one entry per CDR3 protein. The data contain some 640,000 distinct CDR3 sequences, around 45% of them singletons. In regard to this clonotype: What it binds is unknown.

The source material was blood. The TCR comes from a woman in her sixties in good health. V gene TRBV5-1 combines with J gene TRBJ2-3; 9 bases line up with TRBD2. Here the CDR3 reads CASSLEGGSGRSTDTQYF. CDR3 nucleotides: TGCGCCAGCAGCTTGGAAGGAGGCAGCGGGAGGAGTACAGATACGCAGTATTTT.